This TCR beta chain was captured in a study of cytomegalovirus exposure and HLA in healthy donors. The length of the CDR3 is 15 residues. Trimming pared 1 base from V and 4 bases from J, leaving 10 bases between. Germline CDR1 reads SGHTA; CDR2 reads FQGNSA. Assay: immunoSEQ multiplex PCR; the TCRdb copy retains only in-frame clones and omits some. This repertoire shows 150,000 to 200,000 clones, less than 90% found once; its top ten account for 2% to 2.5%. Specimen: PBMCs. The V gene is TRBV7-2, the J gene TRBJ1-4, with D possibly TRBD1 on 5 matching bases. The sequence came from a woman younger than 30 in good health and CMV-seronegative. For the CDR3, the DNA is TGTGCCAGCAGCTTAGGACAGCTATTTAATGAAAAACTGTTTTTT. Amino acid sequence: CASSLGQLFNEKLFF.